Each of the 8 T cell receptor beta chains below was sequenced from the same sample in a study of blood T cell repertoires in COVID-19. Assay: immunoSEQ multiplex PCR; the TCRdb copy retains only in-frame clones and omits some. This table has around 140,000 clones, approximately 80% appearing once. Sequenced: peripheral blood. Receptor source: a woman in her fifties or sixties with active or convalescent COVID-19.

The chain uses TRBV19 and TRBJ1-1; tentatively, D is TRBD1 (6 bases). The CDR3 runs to 15 residues. The germline V and J ends were trimmed by 9 bases and 4 bases, with 21 bases remaining between them. Germline values: CDR1 LNHDA, CDR2 SQIVND (reference sequence). Here the CDR3 reads CASTLGGGSGTEAFF. The CDR3 DNA reads TGTGCCAGCACTCTAGGGGGGGGTTCGGGCACTGAAGCTTTCTTT.

The V gene is TRBV9, the J gene TRBJ1-3; maybe TRBD1 (6 bases). CDR1 is SGDLS and CDR2 is YYNGEE in the germline V gene. This CDR3 is built from 18 residues. V was trimmed by 3 bases and J by 0 bases, leaving 19 bases between them. The CDR3 sequence: CASSAVGADRISGNTIYF. DNA of the CDR3: TGTGCCAGCAGCGCCGTAGGGGCAGACAGGATCTCTGGAAACACCATATATTTT.

The gene calls are TRBV28 and TRBJ1-1; D may be TRBD1 (6 bases). The CDR3 totals 14 residues. V shed 7 bases and J shed 5 bases, with 17 bases lying between them. CDR1 and CDR2 (germline): MDHEN, SYDVKM. CDR3 sequence reads: CASTIGQGRTEAFF. CDR3 nucleotide sequence: TGTGCCAGCACCATAGGGCAGGGGCGAACTGAAGCTTTCTTT.

The chain uses TRBV19 and TRBJ1-2; 7 nucleotides agree with TRBD1. The CDR3 contains 14 residues. Germline CDR1 is LNHDA and CDR2 is SQIVND (reference sequence). The junction had 5 bases not matched to a gene; V was cut back by 7 bases and J by 0 bases. The CDR3 nucleotides are TGTGCCAGTACCGGACAGGCCTCTAACTATGGCTACACCTTC. Translation: CASTGQASNYGYTF.

This clone has more than one count but fewer than ten. This chain uses TRBV6-2 or TRBV6-3 with TRBJ1-1, with 7 bases that match TRBD1. V lost 5 bases to trimming and J lost 5 bases; unmatched junction nucleotides: 8. The germline V gene has CDR1 MNHEY and CDR2 SVGEGT. This CDR3 has 14 amino acids. This CDR3 is CASSQTGEETEAFF. CDR3 sequence (DNA): TGTGCCAGCAGTCAAACAGGGGAGGAGACTGAAGCTTTCTTT.

This clone was detected a few times. The chain recombines TRBV7-8 with TRBJ2-5, with D possibly TRBD1 on 5 matching bases. Germline lookup yields CDR1 SGHVS and CDR2 FQNEAQ. V lost 4 bases to trimming and J lost 3 bases, with 24 bases between them. The CDR3 runs to 18 residues. The CDR3 bases are TGTGCCAGCAGCTACCTCGTACAGGACCCCCGGTCAGAAGAGACCCAGTACTTC. Amino acid sequence: CASSYLVQDPRSEETQYF.

The CDR3 sequence: CASSLGHLETQYF. The CDR3 nucleotides read TGTGCCAGCAGTTTAGGACATCTGGAGACCCAGTACTTC. The chain joins TRBV12-3 or TRBV12-4 to TRBJ2-5, with D unresolved. The CDR3 runs to 13 residues. Trimming cost V 1 base and J 5 bases, with 8 bases left between them.

CDR3 loop: CASRTTGTGGDEKLFF. CDR3 nucleotides: TGTGCCAGCAGAACAACCGGGACAGGGGGTGATGAAAAACTGTTTTTT. The chain uses TRBV6-6 and TRBJ1-4, with TRBD1 matching 11 bases. This CDR3 region has 16 residues. CDR1 and CDR2 (germline): MNHNY, SVGAGI (reference sequence). Trimming removed 6 bases from V and 6 bases from J; junction bases left unmatched: 9.